This T cell receptor (beta chain) was identified during a study of regulatory T cells in long-lasting Graves disease. The time point here: newly diagnosed GD, antithyroid drugs for less than 3 months. TCR sequences were obtained from RNA taken from PBMCs. Libraries of TCR beta came from iRepertoire HTBI primers plus Arm-PCR of CDR3 regions. Each CDR3 protein gets one entry after TCRdb re-called the multiplex PCR reads with MiXCR. The table lists 560,000 or so distinct CDR3 sequences, roughly 15% of them singletons. Germline V gene sequence: CDR1 SEHNR, CDR2 FQNEAQ (reference sequence). Trimming removed 5 bases from V and 2 bases from J, with 16 bases in between. The CDR3 spans 15 residues. The sample holds many counts of this clonotype. In addition, the sample was reused for a study of T cells in Graves' hyperthyroidism and ophthalmopathy.

The starting material was peripheral blood mononuclear cells (PBMCs), obtained at new diagnosis, from a patient treated with antithyroid drugs. The chain joins TRBV7-9 to TRBJ2-7; D perhaps matches TRBD1 (8 bases). The clonotype originates from a man aged 18-30 years with Graves disease. CDR3 nucleotide sequence: TGTGCCAGCAGCCCCAAACAGGGGGGGGCCTACGAGCAGTACTTC. Protein sequence: CASSPKQGGAYEQYF.